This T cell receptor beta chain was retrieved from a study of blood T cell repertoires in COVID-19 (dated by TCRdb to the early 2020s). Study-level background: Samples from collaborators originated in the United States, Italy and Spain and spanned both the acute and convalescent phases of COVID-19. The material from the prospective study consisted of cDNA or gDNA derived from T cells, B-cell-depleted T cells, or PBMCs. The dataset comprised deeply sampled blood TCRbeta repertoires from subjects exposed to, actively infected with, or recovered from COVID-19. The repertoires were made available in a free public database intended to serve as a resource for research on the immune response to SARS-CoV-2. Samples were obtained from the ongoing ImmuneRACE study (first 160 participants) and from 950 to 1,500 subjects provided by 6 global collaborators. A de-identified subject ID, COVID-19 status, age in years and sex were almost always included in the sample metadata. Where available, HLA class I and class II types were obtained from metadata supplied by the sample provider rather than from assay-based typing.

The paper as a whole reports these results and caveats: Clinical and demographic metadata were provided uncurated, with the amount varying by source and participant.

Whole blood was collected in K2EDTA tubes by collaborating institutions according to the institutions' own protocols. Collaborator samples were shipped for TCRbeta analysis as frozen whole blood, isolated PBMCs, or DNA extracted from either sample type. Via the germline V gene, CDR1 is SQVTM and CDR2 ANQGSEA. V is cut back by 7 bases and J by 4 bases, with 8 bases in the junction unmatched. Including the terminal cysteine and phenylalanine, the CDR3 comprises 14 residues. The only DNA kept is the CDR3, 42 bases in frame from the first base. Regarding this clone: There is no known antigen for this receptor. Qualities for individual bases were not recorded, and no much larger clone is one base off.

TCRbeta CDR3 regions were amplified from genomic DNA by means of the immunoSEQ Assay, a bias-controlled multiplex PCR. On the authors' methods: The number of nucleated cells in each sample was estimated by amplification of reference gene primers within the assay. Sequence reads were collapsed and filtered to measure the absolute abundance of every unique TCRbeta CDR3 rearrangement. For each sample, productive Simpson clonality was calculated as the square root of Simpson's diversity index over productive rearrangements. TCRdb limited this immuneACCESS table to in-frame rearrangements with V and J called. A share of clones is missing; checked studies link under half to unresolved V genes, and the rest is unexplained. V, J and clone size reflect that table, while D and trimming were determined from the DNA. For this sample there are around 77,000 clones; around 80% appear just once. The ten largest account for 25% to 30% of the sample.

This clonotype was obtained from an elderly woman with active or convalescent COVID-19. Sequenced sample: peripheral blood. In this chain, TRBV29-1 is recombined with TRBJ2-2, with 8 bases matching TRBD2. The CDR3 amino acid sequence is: CSGSRGGRTGELFF. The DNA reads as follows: TGCAGCGGTAGTCGGGGGGGACGCACCGGGGAGCTGTTTTTT.